The entry below describes one TCR beta chain. Antigen unknown. The sample is drawn from a study of shared clonotypes between healthy human individuals. Researchers partitioned CD4+ cells into CD45RA+ naive and CD45RA-negative memory subsets. Several immunoSEQ 96-well plates shared each subset's DNA, each plate a replicate. Methods used by the authors: With immunoSEQ giving junction-only sequences and no quality scores, filtering differed. The assay was immunoSEQ multiplex PCR, and TCRdb's table has in-frame clones only and misses some. V, J and clone size were drawn from that table, and D and trimming were deduced from the DNA. The sample includes about a million clones, around four fifths seen only once; the top ten take 1.2% to 1.5%. Points from the study as a whole: Large depth notwithstanding, sorted-subset sequencing proved incomplete by rarefaction.

Germline assignment: CDR1 MNHNS and CDR2 SASEGT. This CDR3 region has 14 residues. Trimming took 5 bases from V and 6 from J; bases not matched to a gene: 5. The sample was memory CD4+ T cells sorted from blood. Subset of the sample: CD45RA-negative fraction. This chain uses TRBV6-1 with TRBJ2-2, with TRBD2 matching 8 bases. The sequence came from a man between 18 and 35 years old in good health. The CDR3, as DNA: TGTGCCAGCAGTCCGGGAGGGGGGGCCGGGGAGCTGTTTTTT. Amino acids: CASSPGGGAGELFF.